Listed here are 24 T cell receptor beta chains from one sample, sequenced in a study of T-cell memory formation after mild COVID-19. TCRdb fed the 5' RACE reads into MiXCR, producing one record per CDR3 protein. The sample consists of about 260,000 distinct CDR3 sequences, approximately 16% of them appearing once. The sequenced sample consisted of PBMCs or a T cell subset sorted from them (not recorded which). These receptors were collected from a man aged 18 to 29 who had mild COVID-19 (a few samples of this study predate the infection). Cell type and time point are not known.

This clonotype was picked up a small number of times. The chain is built from TRBV29-1 and TRBJ2-3, with no clear D. V lost 3 bases to trimming and J lost 4 bases, with 11 bases between them. This CDR3 comprises 13 residues. CDR1 and CDR2 (germline): SQVTM, ANQGSEA. This CDR3 reads CSVDGKFADTQYF. The CDR3 region has the DNA TGCAGCGTTGATGGCAAGTTTGCAGATACGCAGTATTTT.

There are many counts of this clonotype. This chain links TRBV5-8 with TRBJ2-7, with 7 bases that match TRBD1. After removal of 7 bases from V and 2 bases from J, the junction contained 9 bases not matched to a gene. Germline CDR1 reads SGHTS; CDR2 reads YDEGEE. The CDR3 runs to 14 residues. CDR3 sequence: CASAHPQGTYEQYF. Here the CDR3 DNA reads TGTGCCAGCGCCCATCCACAGGGGACCTACGAGCAGTACTTC.

The sample holds many counts of this clonotype. This sequence joins TRBV5-6 and TRBJ2-7, with 8 nucleotides matching TRBD1. The CDR3 has 14 residues. Trimming took 4 bases from V and 2 from J; bases not matched to a gene: 5. Germline CDR1 and CDR2: SGHDT and YYEEEE. This CDR3 is CASSRATGAYEQYF. Here the CDR3 DNA reads TGTGCCAGCAGCCGCGCGACAGGGGCCTACGAGCAGTACTTC.

A few counts support this clonotype. The J gene is TRBJ2-1, the V gene TRBV30, with D uncertain. CDR1 and CDR2 (germline): GTSNPN, SVGIG (reference sequence). Trimming pared 2 bases from V and 3 bases from J, leaving 8 bases between. The CDR3 has 13 amino acids. The CDR3 protein is CAWSNTLYNEQFF. The CDR3 region has the DNA TGTGCCTGGAGTAATACCCTCTACAATGAGCAGTTCTTC.

The rearrangement uses TRBV6-5 and TRBJ2-7, with TRBD1 identical over 8 bases. CDR1 and CDR2 from the germline V gene are MNHEY and SVGAGI. The CDR3 contains 16 residues. Trimming at V came to 2 bases and at J to 5 bases, leaving 11 bases not matched to a gene. The CDR3 DNA follows: TGTGCCAGCAGTTACCTCCCCGGGGCAGGGGGCCACGAGCAGTACTTC. Its protein is CASSYLPGAGGHEQYF.

The V call is TRBV4-3, the J call TRBJ1-2; tentatively, D is TRBD1 (5 bases). The V end lost 0 bases, the J end lost 2 bases, and 13 bases lay between the germline ends. CDR1 LGHNA and CDR2 YSLEER come from the germline V gene. This CDR3 comprises 16 residues. The CDR3 coding sequence is TGCGCCAGCAGCCAAGATGGGATAGGGGTAAACTATGGCTACACCTTC. Translating it yields CASSQDGIGVNYGYTF.

Only one count was recorded for this clonotype. The V gene is TRBV9, the J gene TRBJ1-3; D is unclear. Between the trimmed V and J ends, which lost 0 bases and 4 bases, there was a span of 2 bases. The V gene's germline CDR1 is SGDLS and CDR2 YYNGEE. This CDR3 comprises 12 residues. The CDR3 sequence is CASSVGGNTIYF. The CDR3 DNA is TGTGCCAGCAGCGTAGGGGGAAACACCATATATTTT.

The rearrangement uses TRBV27 and TRBJ1-5, with D unresolved. Trimming removed 6 bases from V and 2 bases from J, with 14 bases in between. Germline CDR1 MNHEY, CDR2 SMNVEV (reference sequence). The CDR3 covers 15 residues. The CDR3 reads CASSQQGWGNQPQHF. In DNA form, the CDR3 reads TGTGCCAGCAGCCAACAAGGGTGGGGCAATCAGCCCCAGCATTTT.

This clonotype was counted ten times or more. V usage is TRBV7-9 and J usage is TRBJ1-5, with D unclear. Germline V gene sequence: CDR1 SEHNR, CDR2 FQNEAQ (reference sequence). Trimming stripped 5 bases from V and 0 bases from J, with 17 bases between. The CDR3 is made up of 17 amino acids. The CDR3 bases are TGTGCCAGCAGCCCCCTCGAGAGGCCTAATAGCAATCAGCCCCAGCATTTT. This gives the protein CASSPLERPNSNQPQHF.

The chain uses TRBV4-3 and TRBJ1-4, with 9 bases lining up with TRBD1. The CDR3 runs to 14 residues. Germline CDR1 is LGHNA and CDR2 is YSLEER. V shed 3 bases, J shed 8 bases, and the junction held 4 bases outside the gene matches. CDR3 coding DNA: TGCGCCAGCAGCCAGGGACAGGGCTACGAAAAACTGTTTTTT. Amino acids: CASSQGQGYEKLFF.

This sequence joins TRBV5-1 and TRBJ2-3; D possibly corresponds to TRBD2 (5 bases). CDR3 length: 14 amino acids. V was cut by 0 bases and J by 5 bases, with 10 bases left in between. CDR1 SGHRS and CDR2 YFSETQ come from the germline V gene. The CDR3 is CASSLGRSVDTQYF. CDR3 DNA sequence: TGCGCCAGCAGCTTGGGGCGTAGCGTAGATACGCAGTATTTT.

The chain links TRBV6-5 to TRBJ2-3; D not certain. The germline CDR1 and CDR2 sequences are MNHEY and SVGAGI. The CDR3 extends over 14 amino acids. With 2 bases removed from V and 2 bases from J, the gap between germline ends came to 8 bases. CDR3 loop: CASSYAYHTDTQYF. The CDR3 coding sequence is TGTGCCAGCAGTTACGCGTATCACACAGATACGCAGTATTTT.

This clonotype was seen only a few times. The chain uses TRBV27 and TRBJ2-7, with TRBD1 matching over 8 bases. CDR1 is MNHEY and CDR2 is SMNVEV in the germline V gene (reference sequence). The ends lost 8 bases at V and 4 bases at J; junction bases unmatched: 4. The CDR3 has 12 residues. The CDR3 spells CASSRQGYEQYF. In nucleotides, the CDR3 is TGTGCCAGCTCGCGACAGGGGTACGAGCAGTACTTC.

This clonotype was counted only a few times. Here the CDR3 reads CASTRDRLYNEQFF. The CDR3 bases are TGTGCCAGCACCCGGGACCGCCTTTACAATGAGCAGTTCTTC. This chain connects TRBV9 to TRBJ2-1, with D perhaps matching TRBD1 or TRBD2 (5 bases each). V was clipped by 6 bases and J by 4 bases, with 14 bases between them. The CDR3 covers 14 residues. Germline assignment: CDR1 SGDLS and CDR2 YYNGEE.

Many counts were recorded for this clonotype. The J gene is TRBJ2-3, the V gene TRBV6-5, with 7 bases that match TRBD1. Germline V gives CDR1 MNHEY, CDR2 SVGAGI. V shed 2 bases, J shed 2 bases, and the junction held 7 bases outside the gene matches. CDR3 length: 16 amino acids. In nucleotides, the CDR3 is TGTGCCAGCAGTTACGGAGTAGACAGGGACACAGATACGCAGTATTTT. Translated, it gives CASSYGVDRDTDTQYF.

This clonotype came up a few times. The chain recombines TRBV7-8 with TRBJ2-2, with 8 bases aligning to TRBD2. V lost 5 bases and J lost 3; bases outside the gene matches: 5. The CDR3 consists of 15 residues. Germline V lookup: CDR1 SGHVS, CDR2 FQNEAQ. CDR3 sequence reads: CASSTGGAHTGELFF. The CDR3 DNA follows: TGTGCCAGCAGCACGGGGGGGGCCCACACCGGGGAGCTGTTTTTT.

V and J are TRBV4-3 and TRBJ2-6; D may be TRBD2 (6 bases). This CDR3 comprises 19 residues. CDR1 is LGHNA and CDR2 is YSLEER in the germline V gene. V was shortened by 1 base and J by 4 bases, with 20 bases between the two germline ends. The CDR3 is CASSQVHGGGTLGANVLTF. The CDR3 nucleotides read TGCGCCAGCAGCCAAGTCCACGGAGGAGGGACCCTGGGGGCCAACGTCCTGACTTTC.

This chain connects TRBV12-3 or TRBV12-4 to TRBJ2-1; no definite D call. The CDR3 runs 13 residues. V lost 7 bases and J 8 bases, leaving 15 bases between the germline ends. CDR3 DNA sequence: TGTGCCAGCACCTTAGGTCTGGGCGATGAGCAGTTCTTC. Encoded protein: CASTLGLGDEQFF.

The chain carries TRBV4-1 and TRBJ2-1; D unresolved. The CDR3 has 15 residues. Deletions cut 2 bases from V and 3 bases from J, with 11 bases between. Looked up from germline, CDR1 is MGHRA and CDR2 is YSYEKL. The CDR3 is CASSQRALGYNEQFF. The CDR3 DNA reads as TGCGCCAGCAGCCAACGGGCCTTAGGCTACAATGAGCAGTTCTTC.

The table lists this clonotype with a few counts. CDR3 DNA sequence: TGCGCCAGCAGCCAAGATATGGCACCCGCCGCAGGGGGCTACACCTTC. Its translation: CASSQDMAPAAGGYTF. The chain carries TRBV4-1 and TRBJ1-2; TRBD1 is a possible D gene (5 bases). This CDR3 has 16 residues. Trimming shortened V by 0 bases and J by 8 bases, and 19 bases separated the two germline ends. Germline-derived CDR1 and CDR2 are MGHRA and YSYEKL.

The chain recombines TRBV15 with TRBJ1-4, with D maybe TRBD1 (5 bases). In germline, CDR1 is LNHNV, CDR2 YYDKDF (reference sequence). V was cut by 0 bases and J by 7 bases, with 15 bases left in between. The CDR3 is 16 residues long. DNA for the CDR3: TGTGCCACCAGCAGAGATCCGGCAGGGACCAGTGAAAAACTGTTTTTT. Translated: CATSRDPAGTSEKLFF.

The chain is built from TRBV15 and TRBJ2-1; 11 bases match TRBD2. CDR3 size: 13 residues. Looked up from germline, CDR1 is LNHNV and CDR2 is YYDKDF (reference sequence). J lost 8 bases, V lost 10 bases, and 7 bases had no gene match. CDR3 loop: CAIHSGGADEQFF. The CDR3 DNA sequence: TGTGCCATTCATAGCGGGGGGGCTGATGAGCAGTTCTTC.

This sequence joins TRBV19 and TRBJ2-7, with 7 bases identical to TRBD1. Germline CDR1 reads LNHDA; CDR2 reads SQIVND (reference sequence). Germline trimming cut 5 bases from V and 0 bases from J; bases unmatched to any gene: 7. There are 15 residues in the CDR3. Written as DNA, the CDR3 is TGTGCCAGTAGTTGGGGGACAGATAGCTCCTACGAGCAGTACTTC. Its translation is CASSWGTDSSYEQYF.

This chain connects TRBV12-3 or TRBV12-4 to TRBJ1-3, with 11 bases identical to TRBD1. The CDR3 loop spans 16 amino acids. V was pared by 5 bases and J by 6 bases, with 9 bases of the junction left unmatched. The CDR3 region is CASSPTPGQGENTIYF. The CDR3 coding sequence is TGTGCCAGCAGTCCTACACCGGGACAGGGGGAAAACACCATATATTTT.